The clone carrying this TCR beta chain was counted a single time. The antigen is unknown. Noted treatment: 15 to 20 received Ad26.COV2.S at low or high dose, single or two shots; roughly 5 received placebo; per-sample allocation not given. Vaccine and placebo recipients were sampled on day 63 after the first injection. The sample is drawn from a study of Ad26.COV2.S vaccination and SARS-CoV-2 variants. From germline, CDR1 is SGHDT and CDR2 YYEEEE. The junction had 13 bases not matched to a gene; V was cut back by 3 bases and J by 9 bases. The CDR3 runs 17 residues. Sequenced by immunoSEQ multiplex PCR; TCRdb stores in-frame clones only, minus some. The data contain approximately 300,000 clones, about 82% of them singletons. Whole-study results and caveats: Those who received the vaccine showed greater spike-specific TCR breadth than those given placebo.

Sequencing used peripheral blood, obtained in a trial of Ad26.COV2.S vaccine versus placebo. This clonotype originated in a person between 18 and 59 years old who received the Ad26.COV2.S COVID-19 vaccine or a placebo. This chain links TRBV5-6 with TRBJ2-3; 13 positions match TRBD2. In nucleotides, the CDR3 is TGTGCCAGCAGCTCCGGACTAGCGGGGGCCCCTGGCGGGACGCAGTATTTT. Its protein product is CASSSGLAGAPGGTQYF.